This TCR beta chain was sequenced during a study of response to subunit inactivated influenza vaccine. This clonotype was seen more than once but under ten times. One entry per CDR3 protein, called by TCRdb with MiXCR from the RT-PCR reads. The sample contains roughly 670,000 distinct CDR3 sequences, approximately 15% of which appear only once. Germline assignment: CDR1 LGHDT and CDR2 YNNKEL (reference sequence). CDR3 length: 15 residues. J lost 4 bases, V lost 4 bases, and 5 bases had no gene match. The material was PBMCs from blood, obtained around two weeks before vaccination. V and J are TRBV3-1 and TRBJ2-5; 11 bases fit TRBD2. The sequence derives from a man over 45 who received an inactivated influenza vaccine. The CDR3 loop is CASSLAGGNGETQYF. The CDR3 DNA reads as TGTGCCAGCAGCCTAGCGGGGGGGAATGGAGAGACCCAGTACTTC.